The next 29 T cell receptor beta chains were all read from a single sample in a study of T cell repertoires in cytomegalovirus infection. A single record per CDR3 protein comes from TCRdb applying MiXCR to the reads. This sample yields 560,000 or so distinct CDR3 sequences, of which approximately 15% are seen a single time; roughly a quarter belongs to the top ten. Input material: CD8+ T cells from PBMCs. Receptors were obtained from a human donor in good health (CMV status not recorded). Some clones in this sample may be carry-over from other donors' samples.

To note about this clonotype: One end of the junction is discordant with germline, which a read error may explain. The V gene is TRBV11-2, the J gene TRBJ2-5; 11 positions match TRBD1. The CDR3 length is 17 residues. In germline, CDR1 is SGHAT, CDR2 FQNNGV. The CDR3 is CARSLPTGGTGGKTQYF. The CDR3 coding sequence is TGTGCCAGAAGCTTACCTACGGGGGGGACAGGGGGAAAGACCCAGTACTTC. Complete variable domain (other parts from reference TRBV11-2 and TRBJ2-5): EAGVAQSPRYKIIEKRQSVAFWCNPISGHATLYWYQQILGQGPKLLIQFQNNGVVDDSQLPKDRFSAERLKGVDSTLKIQPAKLEDSAVYLCARSLPTGGTGGKTQYFGPGTRLLVL.

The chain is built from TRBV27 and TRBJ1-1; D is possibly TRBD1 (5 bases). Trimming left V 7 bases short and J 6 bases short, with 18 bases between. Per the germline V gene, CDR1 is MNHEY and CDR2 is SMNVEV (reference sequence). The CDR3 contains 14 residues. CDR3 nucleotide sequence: TGTGCCAGCATAAGAGGCGGGGGTAGCGCTGAAGCTTTCTTT. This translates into CASIRGGGSAEAFF.

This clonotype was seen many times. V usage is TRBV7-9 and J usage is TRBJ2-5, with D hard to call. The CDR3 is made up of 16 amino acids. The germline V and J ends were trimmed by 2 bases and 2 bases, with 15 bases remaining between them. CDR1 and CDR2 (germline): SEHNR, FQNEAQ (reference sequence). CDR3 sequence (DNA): TGTGCCAGCAGCTTAACCCCTGCGACTCTACAAGAGACCCAGTACTTC. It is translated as CASSLTPATLQETQYF.

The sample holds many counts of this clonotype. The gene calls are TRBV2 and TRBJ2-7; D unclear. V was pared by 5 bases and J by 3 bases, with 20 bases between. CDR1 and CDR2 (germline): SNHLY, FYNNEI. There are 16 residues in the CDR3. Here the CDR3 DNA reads TGTGCCAGCAGTAACCCCTCGGACGGATTTATCTACGAGCAGTACTTC. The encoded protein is CASSNPSDGFIYEQYF.

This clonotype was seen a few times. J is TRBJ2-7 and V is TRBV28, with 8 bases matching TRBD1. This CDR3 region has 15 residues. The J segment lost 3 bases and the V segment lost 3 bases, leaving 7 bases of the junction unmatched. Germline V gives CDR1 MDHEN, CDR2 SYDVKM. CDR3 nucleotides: TGTGCCAGCAGTTTCGCGGCAGGGGGCGTCTACGAGCAGTACTTC. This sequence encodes CASSFAAGGVYEQYF.

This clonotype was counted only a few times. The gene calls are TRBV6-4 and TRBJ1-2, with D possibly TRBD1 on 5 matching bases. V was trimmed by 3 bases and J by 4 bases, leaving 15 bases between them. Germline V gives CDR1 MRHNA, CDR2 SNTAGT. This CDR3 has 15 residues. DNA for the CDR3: TGTGCCAGCAGTGAAGTTTTCACAAGGGGCTATGGCTACACCTTC. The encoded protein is CASSEVFTRGYGYTF.

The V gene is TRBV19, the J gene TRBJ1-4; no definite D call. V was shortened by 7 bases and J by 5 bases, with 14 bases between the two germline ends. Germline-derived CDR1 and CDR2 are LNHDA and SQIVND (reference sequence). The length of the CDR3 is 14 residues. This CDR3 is CASTPRRSNEKLFF. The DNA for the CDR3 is TGTGCCAGTACCCCTAGACGTTCGAATGAAAAACTGTTTTTT.

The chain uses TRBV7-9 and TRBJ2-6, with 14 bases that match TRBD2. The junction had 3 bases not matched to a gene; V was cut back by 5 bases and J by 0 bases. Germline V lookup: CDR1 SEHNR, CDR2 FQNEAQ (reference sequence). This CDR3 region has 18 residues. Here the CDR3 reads CASSPGTSGGSGANVLTF. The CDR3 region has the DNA TGTGCCAGCAGCCCGGGGACTAGCGGGGGCTCTGGGGCCAACGTCCTGACTTTC.

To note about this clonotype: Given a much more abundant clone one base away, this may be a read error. This chain's CDR3 is CASCYTGRAGTSTDTQYF. The CDR3 DNA is TGTGCCAGCTGTTACACCGGCAGGGCGGGCACCAGCACAGATACGCAGTATTTT. V and J are TRBV6-1 and TRBJ2-3; either TRBD1 or TRBD2 may supply D (5 bases each). The germline V and J ends were trimmed by 8 bases and 0 bases, with 24 bases remaining between them. CDR3 size: 18 residues. CDR1 is MNHNS and CDR2 is SASEGT in the germline V gene.

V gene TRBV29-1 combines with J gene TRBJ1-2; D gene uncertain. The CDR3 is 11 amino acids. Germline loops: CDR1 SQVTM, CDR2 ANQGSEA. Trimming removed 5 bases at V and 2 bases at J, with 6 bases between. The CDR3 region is CSVFGNYGYTF. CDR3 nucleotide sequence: TGCAGCGTTTTCGGCAACTATGGCTACACCTTC.

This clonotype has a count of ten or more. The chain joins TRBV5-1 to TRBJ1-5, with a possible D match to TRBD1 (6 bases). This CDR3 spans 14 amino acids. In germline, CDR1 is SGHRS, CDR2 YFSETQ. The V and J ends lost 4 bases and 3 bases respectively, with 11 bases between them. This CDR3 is CASSPTGPNQPQHF. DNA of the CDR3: TGCGCCAGCAGCCCAACAGGGCCCAATCAGCCCCAGCATTTT.

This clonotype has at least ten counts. The DNA of the CDR3 is TGTGCCAGCAGTTTAATTGATGGGGAGACCCAGTACTTC. Its protein product is CASSLIDGETQYF. The V gene is TRBV28, the J gene TRBJ2-5, with no clear D. CDR1 is MDHEN, CDR2 SYDVKM, per germline. V dropped 2 bases and J dropped 5 bases, with 9 bases sitting between them. The CDR3 extends over 13 amino acids. Full variable domain (rest looked up from reference TRBV28 and TRBJ2-5): DVKVTQSSRYLVKRTGEKVFLECVQDMDHENMFWYRQDPGLGLRLIYFSYDVKMKEKGDIPEGYSVSREKKERFSLILESASTNQTSMYLCASSLIDGETQYFGPGTRLLVL.

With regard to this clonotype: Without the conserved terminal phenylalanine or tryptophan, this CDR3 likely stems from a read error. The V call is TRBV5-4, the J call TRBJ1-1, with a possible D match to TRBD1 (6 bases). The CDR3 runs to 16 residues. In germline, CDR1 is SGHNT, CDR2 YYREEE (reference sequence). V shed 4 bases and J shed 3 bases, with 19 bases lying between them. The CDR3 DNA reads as TGTGCCAGCAGCCCTCCCTTCGAGGGGGGTGACACTGAAGCTTTCCTT. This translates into CASSPPFEGGDTEAFL.

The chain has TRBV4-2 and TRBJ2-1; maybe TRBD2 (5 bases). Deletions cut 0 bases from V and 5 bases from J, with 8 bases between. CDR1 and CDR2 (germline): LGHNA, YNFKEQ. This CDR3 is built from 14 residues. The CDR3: CASSQDVTNNEQFF. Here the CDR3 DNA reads TGTGCCAGCAGCCAAGACGTGACTAACAATGAGCAGTTCTTC.

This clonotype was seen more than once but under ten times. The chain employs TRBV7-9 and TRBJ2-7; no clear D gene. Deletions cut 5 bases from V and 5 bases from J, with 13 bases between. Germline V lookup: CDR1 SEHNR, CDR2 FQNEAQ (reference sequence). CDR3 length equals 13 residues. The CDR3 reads CASSPSTRDEQYF. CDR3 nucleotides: TGTGCCAGCAGCCCCAGTACCAGAGACGAGCAGTACTTC.

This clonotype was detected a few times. CDR3 amino acids: CSASHGAGGVADTQYF. CDR3 bases: TGCAGTGCTAGCCATGGGGCGGGAGGGGTGGCAGATACGCAGTATTTT. This rearrangement joins TRBV20-1 to TRBJ2-3; 9 bases are shared with TRBD2. The CDR3 runs 16 residues. V was pared by 3 bases and J by 4 bases, with 11 bases of the junction left unmatched. Germline lookup yields CDR1 DFQATT and CDR2 SNEGSKA (reference sequence).

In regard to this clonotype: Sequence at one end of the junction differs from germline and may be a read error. The CDR3 loop reads CACSLSPSGGEAGELFF. CDR3 DNA sequence: TGTGCCTGCAGTTTATCCCCTAGCGGGGGGGAAGCCGGGGAGCTGTTTTTT. This chain links TRBV27 with TRBJ2-2; 12 bases are shared with TRBD2. This CDR3 comprises 17 residues. Germline CDR1 and CDR2: MNHEY and SMNVEV (reference sequence).

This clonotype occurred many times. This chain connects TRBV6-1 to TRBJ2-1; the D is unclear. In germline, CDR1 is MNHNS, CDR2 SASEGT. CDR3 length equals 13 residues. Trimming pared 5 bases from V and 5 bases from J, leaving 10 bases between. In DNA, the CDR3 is TGTGCCAGCAGTCCCCCGGAAGACAATGAGCAGTTCTTC. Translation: CASSPPEDNEQFF.

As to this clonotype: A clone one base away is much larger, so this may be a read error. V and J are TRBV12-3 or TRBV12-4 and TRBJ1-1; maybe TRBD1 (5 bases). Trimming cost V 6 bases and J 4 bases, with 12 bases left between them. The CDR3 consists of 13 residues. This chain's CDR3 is CASSSDMVTEAFF. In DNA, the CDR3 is TGTGCCAGCAGCTCGGACATGGTCACTGAAGCTTTCTTT.

The CDR3 DNA sequence: TGTGCCAGCAGTTTGGGACTAGCGGGGGATCAGGAGACCCAGTACTTC. Translating gives CASSLGLAGDQETQYF. The chain has TRBV27 and TRBJ2-5; 14 nucleotides align to TRBD2. This CDR3 is 16 amino acids long. V shed 3 bases and J 5 bases; nucleotides not matched to a gene: 5. Germline loops: CDR1 MNHEY, CDR2 SMNVEV (reference sequence).

The CDR3, as DNA: TGTGCCAGCCGTTCTCCGAGGGCTAATGAAAAACTGTTTTTT. This codes for CASRSPRANEKLFF. The chain uses TRBV6-5 and TRBJ1-4, with D uncertain. The CDR3 loop spans 14 amino acids. Trimming shortened V by 8 bases and J by 3 bases, and 13 bases separated the two germline ends. The germline V gene has CDR1 MNHEY and CDR2 SVGAGI.

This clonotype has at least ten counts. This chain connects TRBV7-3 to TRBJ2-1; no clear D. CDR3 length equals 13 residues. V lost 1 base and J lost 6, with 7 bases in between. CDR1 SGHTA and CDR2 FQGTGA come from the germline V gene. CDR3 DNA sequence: TGTGCCAGCAGCTTAATGTCTAGCAATGAGCAGTTCTTC. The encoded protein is CASSLMSSNEQFF.

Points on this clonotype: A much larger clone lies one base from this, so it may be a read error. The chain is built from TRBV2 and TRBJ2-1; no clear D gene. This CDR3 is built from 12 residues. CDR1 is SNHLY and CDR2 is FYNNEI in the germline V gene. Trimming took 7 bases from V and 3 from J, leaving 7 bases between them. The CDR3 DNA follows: TGTGCCAGCAAAGGATACTACAATGAGCAGTTCTTC. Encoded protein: CASKGYYNEQFF.

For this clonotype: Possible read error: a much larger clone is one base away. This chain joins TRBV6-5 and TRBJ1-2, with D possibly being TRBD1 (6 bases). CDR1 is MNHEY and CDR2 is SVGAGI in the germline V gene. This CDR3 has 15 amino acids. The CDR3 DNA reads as TGTGCCGGCAGTTACTCGGAGGGGGCTAACTATGGCTACACCTTC. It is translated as CAGSYSEGANYGYTF.

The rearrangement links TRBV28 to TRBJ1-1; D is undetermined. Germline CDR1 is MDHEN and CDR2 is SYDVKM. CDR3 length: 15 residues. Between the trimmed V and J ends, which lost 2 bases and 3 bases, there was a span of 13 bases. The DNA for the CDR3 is TGTGCCAGCAGTTTAGGGCTCAGTGAGGACACTGAAGCTTTCTTT. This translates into CASSLGLSEDTEAFF. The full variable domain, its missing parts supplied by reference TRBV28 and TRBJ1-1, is DVKVTQSSRYLVKRTGEKVFLECVQDMDHENMFWYRQDPGLGLRLIYFSYDVKMKEKGDIPEGYSVSREKKERFSLILESASTNQTSMYLCASSLGLSEDTEAFFGQGTRLTVV.

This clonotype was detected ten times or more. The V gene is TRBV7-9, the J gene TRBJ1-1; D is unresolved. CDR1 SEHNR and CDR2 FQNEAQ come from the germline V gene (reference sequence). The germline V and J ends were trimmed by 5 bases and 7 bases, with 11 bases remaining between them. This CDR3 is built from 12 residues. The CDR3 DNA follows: TGTGCCAGCAGCAGCCGGACGGTTGAAGCTTTCTTT. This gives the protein CASSSRTVEAFF.

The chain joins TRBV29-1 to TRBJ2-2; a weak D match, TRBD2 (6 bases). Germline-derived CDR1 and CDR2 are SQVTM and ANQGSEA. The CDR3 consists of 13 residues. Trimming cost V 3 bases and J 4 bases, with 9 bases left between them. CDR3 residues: CSVEEGITGELFF. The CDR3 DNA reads TGCAGCGTTGAGGAGGGTATCACCGGGGAGCTGTTTTTT.

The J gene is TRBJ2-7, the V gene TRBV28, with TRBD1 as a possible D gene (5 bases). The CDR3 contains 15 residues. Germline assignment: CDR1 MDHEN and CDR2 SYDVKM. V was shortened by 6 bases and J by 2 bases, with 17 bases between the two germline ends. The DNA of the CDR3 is TGTGCCAGCAGCTACCAGAACAGGTTTACCTACGAGCAGTACTTC. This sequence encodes CASSYQNRFTYEQYF. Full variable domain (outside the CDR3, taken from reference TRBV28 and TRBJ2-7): DVKVTQSSRYLVKRTGEKVFLECVQDMDHENMFWYRQDPGLGLRLIYFSYDVKMKEKGDIPEGYSVSREKKERFSLILESASTNQTSMYLCASSYQNRFTYEQYFGPGTRLTVT.

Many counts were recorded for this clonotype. For the CDR3, the DNA is TGTGCCAGCAGTTACTCGATAGGTTCGAATCAGCCCCAGCATTTT. Translating it yields CASSYSIGSNQPQHF. The rearrangement uses TRBV6-6 and TRBJ1-5, with D hard to call. Germline CDR1 is MNHNY and CDR2 is SVGAGI (reference sequence). Trimming took off 0 bases at V and 4 bases at J, with 10 bases between the two ends. The CDR3 sequence is 15 residues long.